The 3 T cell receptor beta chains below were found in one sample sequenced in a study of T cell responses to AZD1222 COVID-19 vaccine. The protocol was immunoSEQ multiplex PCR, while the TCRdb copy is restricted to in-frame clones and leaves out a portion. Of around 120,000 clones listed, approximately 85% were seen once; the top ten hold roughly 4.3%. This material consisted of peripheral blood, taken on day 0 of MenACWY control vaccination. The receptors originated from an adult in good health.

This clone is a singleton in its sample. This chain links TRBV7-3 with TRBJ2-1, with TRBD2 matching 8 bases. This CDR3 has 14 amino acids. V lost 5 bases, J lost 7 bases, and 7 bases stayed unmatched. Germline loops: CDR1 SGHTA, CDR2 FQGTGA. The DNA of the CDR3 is TGTGCCAGCAGCCCCGGGACTAGTTATAATGAGCAGTTCTTC. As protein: CASSPGTSYNEQFF.

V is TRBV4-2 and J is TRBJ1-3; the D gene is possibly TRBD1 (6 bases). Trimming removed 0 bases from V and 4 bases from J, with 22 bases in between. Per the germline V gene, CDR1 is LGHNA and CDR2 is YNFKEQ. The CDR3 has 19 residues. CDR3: CASSQDLFIETGYGNTIYF. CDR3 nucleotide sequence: TGTGCCAGCAGCCAAGACCTATTTATTGAGACAGGCTACGGAAACACCATATATTTT.

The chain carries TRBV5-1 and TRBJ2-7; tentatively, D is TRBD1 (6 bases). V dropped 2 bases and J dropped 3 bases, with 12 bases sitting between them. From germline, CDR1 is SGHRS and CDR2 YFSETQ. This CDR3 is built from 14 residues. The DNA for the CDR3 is TGCGCCAGCAGCTTACAGGGAGAGGGCTACGAGCAGTACTTC. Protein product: CASSLQGEGYEQYF.